What follows are 5 T cell receptor beta chains derived from one specimen sequenced in a study of control samples from healthy donors and cancer patients. TCRdb's table, derived via immunoSEQ multiplex PCR, lists solely in-frame clones and lacks some. The repertoire holds about 150,000 clones, with 80% to 95% as singletons. The material sequenced was blood. Every receptor here comes from a young man in good health.

V and J are TRBV28 and TRBJ2-7; perhaps TRBD2 as D (5 bases). Looked up from germline, CDR1 is MDHEN and CDR2 is SYDVKM. V lost 6 bases, J lost 4 bases, and 10 bases lay in between. The CDR3 is 12 residues long. The CDR3 bases are TGTGCCAGCAGCCCCCCGGGATACGAGCAGTACTTC. Protein: CASSPPGYEQYF.

The CDR3 DNA is TGCGCCAGCCTCCGGGGGGACAGGGGGACTGAAGCTTTCTTT. This codes for CASLRGDRGTEAFF. V is TRBV5-1 and J is TRBJ1-1; 11 bases agree with TRBD1. Germline V gives CDR1 SGHRS, CDR2 YFSETQ. Unmatched junction bases numbered 7, after V lost 7 bases and J lost 5 bases. The CDR3 consists of 14 residues.

The rearrangement uses TRBV7-2 and TRBJ1-1, with TRBD1 matching 7 bases. CDR1 and CDR2 (germline): SGHTA, FQGNSA. V lost 5 bases to trimming and J lost 3 bases; unmatched junction nucleotides: 3. The CDR3 is 13 amino acids. The CDR3 reads CASSTDRDTEAFF. For the CDR3, the DNA is TGTGCCAGCAGCACCGACAGGGACACTGAAGCTTTCTTT. The full variable domain, with the rest looked up from reference TRBV7-2 and TRBJ1-1, is GAGVSQSPSNKVTEKGKDVELRCDPISGHTALYWYRQSLGQGLEFLIYFQGNSAPDKSGLPSDRFSAERTGGSVSTLTIQRTQQEDSAVYLCASSTDRDTEAFFGQGTRLTVV.

The chain is built from TRBV5-4 and TRBJ1-1; no firm D call. CDR1 is SGHNT and CDR2 is YYREEE in the germline V gene (reference sequence). This CDR3 has 14 residues. The V and J ends lost 0 bases and 1 base respectively, with 7 bases between them. The CDR3 sequence is CASSLGPSNTEAFF. The CDR3 bases are TGTGCCAGCAGCTTGGGGCCATCGAACACTGAAGCTTTCTTT.

The rearrangement links TRBV15 to TRBJ2-2; D gene ambiguous. The germline V and J ends were trimmed by 0 bases and 2 bases, with 13 bases remaining between them. This CDR3 is built from 17 residues. Germline lookup yields CDR1 LNHNV and CDR2 YYDKDF (reference sequence). The CDR3 coding sequence is TGTGCCACCAGCAGAGATAGCAGGATTGCTAACACCGGGGAGCTGTTTTTT. Translated, it gives CATSRDSRIANTGELFF.